This T cell receptor beta chain was documented in a study of OX40 agonist ivuxolimab in advanced cancers. The repertoire was sequenced with immunoSEQ multiplex PCR; TCRdb's copy has only in-frame clones and lacks some. The sample has about 73,000 clones, about 89% seen once; the top ten hold 0.6% to 0.75%. Germline V lookup: CDR1 SNHLY, CDR2 FYNNEI. The CDR3 sequence is 15 residues long. V dropped 4 bases and J dropped 3 bases, with 13 bases sitting between them. This chain joins TRBV2 and TRBJ2-1; D possibly uses TRBD1 or TRBD2 (5 bases each). This sequence originates from an adult with an advanced solid tumor such as melanoma, head and neck, liver or kidney cancer. Sample: CD4+ or CD8+ T cells sorted from blood, taken in a trial of the OX40 agonist ivuxolimab. CDR3 sequence: CASSVRGASYNEQFF. Written as DNA, the CDR3 is TGTGCCAGCAGTGTGCGAGGGGCCAGCTACAATGAGCAGTTCTTC.